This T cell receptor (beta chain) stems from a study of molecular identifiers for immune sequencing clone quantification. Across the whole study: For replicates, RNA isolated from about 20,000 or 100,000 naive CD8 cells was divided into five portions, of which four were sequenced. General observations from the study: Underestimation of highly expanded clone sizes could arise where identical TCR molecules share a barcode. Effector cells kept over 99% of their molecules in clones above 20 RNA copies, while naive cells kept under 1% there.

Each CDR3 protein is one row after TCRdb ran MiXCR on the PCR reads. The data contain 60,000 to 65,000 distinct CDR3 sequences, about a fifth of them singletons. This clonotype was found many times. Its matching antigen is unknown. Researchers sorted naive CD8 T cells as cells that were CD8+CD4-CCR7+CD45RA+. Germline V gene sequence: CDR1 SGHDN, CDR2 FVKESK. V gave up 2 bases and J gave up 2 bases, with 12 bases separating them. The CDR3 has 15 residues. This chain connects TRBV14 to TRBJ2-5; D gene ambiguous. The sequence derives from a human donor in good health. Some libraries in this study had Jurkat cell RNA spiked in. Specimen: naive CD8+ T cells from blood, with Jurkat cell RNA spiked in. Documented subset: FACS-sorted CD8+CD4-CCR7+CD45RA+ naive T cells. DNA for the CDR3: TGTGCCAGCAGCCAACAAGACGAGGCACAAGAGACCCAGTACTTC. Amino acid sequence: CASSQQDEAQETQYF.